A single sample is the source of the 28 T cell receptor beta chains below, sequenced in a study of identifying expanded T cells in peripheral blood. Data came from immunoSEQ multiplex PCR; TCRdb stores just in-frame clones and leaves some out. This table holds about 82,000 clones, about 90% found once. Sequencing used blood. These receptors were collected from a person aged 18 to 70 in good health.

V and J are TRBV4-2 and TRBJ2-7, with D tentatively TRBD2 (6 bases). This CDR3 is built from 17 residues. Germline V gene data show CDR1 as LGHNA and CDR2 as YNFKEQ. The V gene lost 0 bases and the J gene lost 4 bases, with 19 bases spanning the gap. This chain's CDR3 is CASSQEASAVTGYEQYF. CDR3 DNA: TGTGCCAGCAGCCAAGAGGCTAGCGCGGTCACCGGTTACGAGCAGTACTTC.

The CDR3 is CASSVSGVEDEQYF. DNA for the CDR3: TGTGCCAGCAGCGTATCGGGGGTAGAGGACGAGCAGTACTTC. The rearrangement joins TRBV9 to TRBJ2-7; D is possibly TRBD2 (6 bases). Germline CDR1 reads SGDLS; CDR2 reads YYNGEE. Trimming removed 1 base at V and 5 bases at J, with 13 bases between. This CDR3 contains 14 residues.

V gene TRBV5-1 combines with J gene TRBJ2-5; the D is unclear. V was pared by 4 bases and J by 0 bases, with 7 bases between. Germline V CDR1 and CDR2: SGHRS, YFSETQ. The CDR3 length is 13 residues. This CDR3 reads CASSTMNQETQYF. In DNA form, the CDR3 reads TGCGCCAGCAGCACGATGAACCAAGAGACCCAGTACTTC.

The chain links TRBV7-2 to TRBJ2-7, with D unclear. The CDR3 length is 12 residues. Germline CDR1 SGHTA, CDR2 FQGNSA. With 2 bases removed from V and 3 bases from J, the gap between germline ends came to 5 bases. Here the CDR3 reads CASSLKGYEQYF. The DNA for the CDR3 is TGTGCCAGCAGCTTAAAGGGCTACGAGCAGTACTTC.

V usage is TRBV4-1 and J usage is TRBJ1-5; D possibly corresponds to TRBD1 (6 bases). The CDR3 sequence is 16 residues long. The germline V gene encodes CDR1 MGHRA and CDR2 YSYEKL. Trimming pared 4 bases from V and 2 bases from J, leaving 15 bases between. In DNA form, the CDR3 reads TGCGCCAGCAGCCCACAGGGTAGATTGGGCAATCAGCCCCAGCATTTT. This translates into CASSPQGRLGNQPQHF.

This sequence joins TRBV21-1 and TRBJ1-2; the table calls TRBD1, which could not be checked here. TRBV21-1 is described as a pseudogene. The CDR3 is 17 residues long. CDR3 sequence: CASSKVHAAWLNYGYTF. For the CDR3, the DNA is TGTGCCAGCAGCAAAGTCCATGCCGCTTGGCTGAACTATGGCTACACCTTC.

CDR3: CASSPGTASREVQYF. For the CDR3, the DNA is TGTGCCAGCAGCCCCGGGACAGCTTCTCGGGAGGTCCAGTACTTC. The chain combines TRBV5-6 with TRBJ2-5; D tentatively fits TRBD1 or TRBD2 (7 bases each). The CDR3 has 15 amino acids. V was pared by 4 bases and J by 10 bases, with 23 bases between. CDR1 and CDR2 from the germline V gene are SGHDT and YYEEEE.

The chain recombines TRBV21-1 with TRBJ2-7; TRBD1, the table's D call, lacks a check against the DNA. TRBV21-1 is shown as a pseudogene. The CDR3 is 16 residues long. The CDR3 DNA reads TGTGCCAGCAGCAAACGGTCCGCAGGGAAGTCCTACGAGCAGTACTTC. Its translation: CASSKRSAGKSYEQYF.

This clone has just one count. This chain joins TRBV18 and TRBJ2-2; possible D gene TRBD1, 6 bases. CDR3 length: 14 residues. Trimming cost V 5 bases and J 4 bases, with 11 bases left between them. Germline CDR1 reads KGHSH; CDR2 reads LQKENI. Written as DNA, the CDR3 is TGTGCCAGCTCAATCACAGGGCTCACCGGGGAGCTGTTTTTT. Its protein product is CASSITGLTGELFF.

The chain uses TRBV19 and TRBJ1-2; D gene uncertain. V gave up 3 bases and J gave up 4 bases, with 18 bases separating them. CDR3 length: 16 amino acids. Germline lookup yields CDR1 LNHDA and CDR2 SQIVND (reference sequence). The CDR3 is CASSISPQVRTYGYTF. The CDR3 nucleotides read TGTGCCAGTAGTATTTCACCCCAAGTAAGAACCTATGGCTACACCTTC.

The chain recombines TRBV14 with TRBJ1-1; D gene ambiguous. The CDR3 length is 15 residues. CDR1 and CDR2 from the germline V gene are SGHDN and FVKESK. V was pared by 2 bases and J by 4 bases, with 14 bases between. The CDR3 bases are TGTGCCAGCAGCCAATCCCGGAAGGGCAGCACTGAAGCTTTCTTT. This encodes CASSQSRKGSTEAFF.

The chain employs TRBV18 and TRBJ1-2; D is uncertain. Per germline, CDR1 KGHSH and CDR2 LQKENI. The V gene lost 4 bases and the J gene lost 2 bases, with 8 bases spanning the gap. This CDR3 has 13 amino acids. CDR3 DNA sequence: TGTGCCAGCTCACTGACGGAAAACTATGGCTACACCTTC. Its protein is CASSLTENYGYTF.

The rearrangement uses TRBV5-4 and TRBJ2-7, with 8 bases fitting TRBD1. The length of the CDR3 is 15 residues. Trimming cost V 5 bases and J 2 bases; bases outside gene matches: 9. Germline assignment: CDR1 SGHNT and CDR2 YYREEE (reference sequence). The CDR3 spells CASSFGQGRTYEQYF. CDR3 DNA sequence: TGTGCCAGCAGTTTCGGACAGGGTAGGACCTACGAGCAGTACTTC. The entire variable domain, with the rest obtained from reference TRBV5-4 and TRBJ2-7, is as follows: ETGVTQSPTHLIKTRGQQVTLRCSSQSGHNTVSWYQQALGQGPQFIFQYYREEENGRGNFPPRFSGLQFPNYSSELNVNALELDDSALYLCASSFGQGRTYEQYFGPGTRLTVT.

The V and J genes are TRBV29-1 and TRBJ1-4; D is possibly TRBD1 (5 bases). V was pared by 3 bases and J by 8 bases, with 10 bases between. The CDR3 length is 12 residues. Looked up from germline, CDR1 is SQVTM and CDR2 is ANQGSEA. The CDR3 DNA sequence: TGCAGCGTTGAGAGGGGTAGCGAAAAACTGTTTTTT. This encodes CSVERGSEKLFF. Full variable domain (rest looked up from reference TRBV29-1 and TRBJ1-4): SAVISQKPSRDICQRGTSLTIQCQVDSQVTMMFWYRQQPGQSLTLIATANQGSEATYESGFVIDKFPISRPNLTFSTLTVSNMSPEDSSIYLCSVERGSEKLFFGSGTQLSVL.

Only one count was recorded for this clone. The genes are TRBV15 and TRBJ2-7, with D possibly being TRBD1 (5 bases). The V and J ends lost 0 bases and 4 bases respectively, with 13 bases between them. CDR1 is LNHNV and CDR2 is YYDKDF in the germline V gene (reference sequence). The CDR3 extends over 15 amino acids. Here the CDR3 reads CATSRDRVVFYEQYF. CDR3 DNA sequence: TGTGCCACCAGCAGAGACAGGGTGGTGTTTTACGAGCAGTACTTC.

The chain carries TRBV7-3 and TRBJ1-1; D is possibly TRBD1 (6 bases). Germline assignment: CDR1 SGHTA and CDR2 FQGTGA. The CDR3 is 13 residues long. V lost 2 bases to trimming and J lost 7 bases, with 11 bases between them. The DNA of the CDR3 is TGTGCCAGCAGCTTAGGGAGGACAGTTGAAGCTTTCTTT. This encodes CASSLGRTVEAFF.

The V gene is TRBV15, the J gene TRBJ2-5, with D possibly TRBD2 on 6 matching bases. The CDR3 is made up of 17 amino acids. V was shortened by 0 bases and J by 1 base, with 15 bases between the two germline ends. In germline, CDR1 is LNHNV, CDR2 YYDKDF (reference sequence). The CDR3 sequence is CATSRDHPQRAQETQYF. The CDR3 DNA follows: TGTGCCACCAGCAGAGATCATCCCCAGCGGGCCCAAGAGACCCAGTACTTC. Drawing the rest from reference TRBV15 and TRBJ2-5, the complete variable domain is DAMVIQNPRYQVTQFGKPVTLSCSQTLNHNVMYWYQQKSSQAPKLLFHYYDKDFNNEADTPDNFQSRRPNTSFCFLDIRSPGLGDTAMYLCATSRDHPQRAQETQYFGPGTRLLVL.

The chain has TRBV25-1 and TRBJ2-3; D gene ambiguous. This CDR3 comprises 11 residues. Trimming pared 10 bases from V and 4 bases from J, leaving 9 bases between. The germline CDR1 and CDR2 sequences are MGHDK and SYGVNS. CDR3 residues: CATGPPDTQYF. DNA for the CDR3: TGTGCCACCGGACCCCCAGATACGCAGTATTTT.

This clone was counted once. This sequence joins TRBV5-6 and TRBJ1-5; no clear D gene. V was pared by 0 bases and J by 4 bases, with 8 bases between. The CDR3 totals 14 residues. Looked up from germline, CDR1 is SGHDT and CDR2 is YYEEEE. CDR3 sequence: CASSLGGRNQPQHF. The CDR3 DNA reads TGTGCCAGCAGCTTGGGAGGGAGGAATCAGCCCCAGCATTTT.

This chain connects TRBV6-5 to TRBJ2-7, with no clear D. The CDR3 extends over 13 amino acids. V was clipped by 3 bases and J by 3 bases, with 9 bases between them. CDR1 and CDR2 from the germline V gene are MNHEY and SVGAGI. The CDR3 nucleotides read TGTGCCAGCAGTTATGGGCAGGTCTACGAGCAGTACTTC. Encoded protein: CASSYGQVYEQYF.

CDR3 nucleotide sequence: TGCGCCAGCAGCCAAGTGGGCACTTACACTGAAGCTTTCTTT. Its protein product is CASSQVGTYTEAFF. The chain carries TRBV4-1 and TRBJ1-1; unclear D gene. The germline V gene encodes CDR1 MGHRA and CDR2 YSYEKL. Trimming took off 1 base at V and 3 bases at J, with 9 bases between the two ends. This CDR3 has 14 residues.

The chain couples TRBV25-1 to TRBJ1-5; D is undetermined. Germline V lookup: CDR1 MGHDK, CDR2 SYGVNS. V was cut by 0 bases and J by 0 bases, with 6 bases left in between. This CDR3 is built from 15 residues. This chain's CDR3 is CASSEYRYSNQPQHF. The CDR3 DNA follows: TGTGCCAGCAGTGAATATAGGTATAGCAATCAGCCCCAGCATTTT.

V usage is TRBV5-1 and J usage is TRBJ2-1; D unresolved. Germline CDR1 and CDR2: SGHRS and YFSETQ. Trimming removed 4 bases from V and 6 bases from J, with 20 bases in between. The CDR3 covers 16 residues. The CDR3 region is CASSPPTGNMANEQFF. CDR3 sequence (DNA): TGCGCCAGCAGCCCGCCCACGGGCAACATGGCCAATGAGCAGTTCTTC. The whole variable domain, filled in from reference TRBV5-1 and TRBJ2-1, reads KAGVTQTPRYLIKTRGQQVTLSCSPISGHRSVSWYQQTPGQGLQFLFEYFSETQRNKGNFPGRFSGRQFSNSRSEMNVSTLELGDSALYLCASSPPTGNMANEQFFGPGTRLTVL.

The chain combines TRBV5-6 with TRBJ2-4; D is possibly TRBD1 (6 bases). Between the trimmed V and J ends, which lost 4 bases and 1 base, there was a span of 12 bases. CDR1 SGHDT and CDR2 YYEEEE come from the germline V gene. The CDR3 length is 15 residues. For the CDR3, the DNA is TGTGCCAGCAGCACCGGGACATCTGCCAAAAACATTCAGTACTTC. This encodes CASSTGTSAKNIQYF.

This chain connects TRBV5-1 to TRBJ2-5, with D maybe TRBD1 (6 bases). The CDR3 contains 17 residues. V was clipped by 3 bases and J by 2 bases, with 20 bases between them. The germline V gene encodes CDR1 SGHRS and CDR2 YFSETQ. CDR3 sequence: CASSSGHRVPRQETQYF. Written as DNA, the CDR3 is TGCGCCAGCAGCTCTGGCCACAGGGTCCCGAGACAAGAGACCCAGTACTTC.

This clone was seen only a few times. The J gene is TRBJ2-7, the V gene TRBV29-1; D possibly matches TRBD1 or TRBD2 (5 bases each). Germline lookup yields CDR1 SQVTM and CDR2 ANQGSEA. The length of the CDR3 is 13 residues. Trimming took off 4 bases at V and 4 bases at J, with 14 bases between the two ends. The CDR3 reads CSVVLRGSYEQYF. CDR3 in DNA: TGCAGCGTTGTCCTACGGGGCTCTTACGAGCAGTACTTC.

The CDR3 nucleotides read TGTGCCAGCAGACTTAGCGGACAGGTGATGAACACTGAAGCTTTCTTT. Translating gives CASRLSGQVMNTEAFF. V gene TRBV6-6 combines with J gene TRBJ1-1; 7 bases line up with TRBD1. The CDR3 contains 16 residues. With 6 bases clipped from V and 0 bases from J, the junction kept 10 bases outside the gene matches. From germline, CDR1 is MNHNY and CDR2 SVGAGI (reference sequence).

This clone was detected only once. The chain joins TRBV5-4 to TRBJ2-7; 8 bases are a match to TRBD2. The CDR3 is made up of 15 amino acids. V lost 5 bases, J lost 1 base, and 8 bases stayed unmatched. CDR1 is SGHNT and CDR2 is YYREEE in the germline V gene (reference sequence). The CDR3 loop reads CASRSGTSGSYEQYF. CDR3 sequence (DNA): TGTGCCAGCAGATCCGGGACTAGTGGGTCCTACGAGCAGTACTTC.